The sequence of this T cell receptor (beta chain) was determined in a study of T cells in narcolepsy. Deletions cut 3 bases from V and 4 bases from J, with 8 bases between. The CDR3 totals 12 residues. Germline CDR1 reads SGHNT; CDR2 reads YYREEE (reference sequence). Sequencing used immunoSEQ multiplex PCR; TCRdb keeps in-frame clones, though not all of them. Here the sample spans some 15,000 clones, 72% being singletons. This clonotype was obtained from a human donor with narcolepsy. The chain has TRBV5-4 and TRBJ2-7; D gene unclear. Specimen: CD45RA- memory CD8+ T cells from PBMCs. In DNA form, the CDR3 reads TGTGCCAGCAGCTCGGAGACATACGAGCAGTACTTC. Amino acids: CASSSETYEQYF.